This T cell receptor (beta chain) came from a study of T-cell reconstitution after alpha-beta-depleted transplantation in children (dated by TCRdb to the mid-2010s). General notes on the study: The study quantitatively tracked T-cell immune reconstitution after TCRalphabeta/CD19-depleted allogeneic hematopoietic cell transplantation in children using TCR repertoire profiling.

A note on this clonotype: Its binding antigen is unknown. Base qualities are missing; no much larger clone stands one base away.

The CDR3 covers 16 residues, taking in both the cysteine and the phenylalanine. The kept DNA is CDR3 alone, 48 bases in frame from the first base. The trim is 0 bases for V and 8 bases for J, with a gap of 17 bases between the germline ends. As encoded in the germline V gene (reference sequence), CDR1 is SEHNR while CDR2 is FQNEAQ. Preparation of the library involved PCR. TCRdb lists the instrument as Illumina HiSeq 2500. To normalize quantification of the TCRbeta repertoire, the TCR libraries were built with molecular barcoding that relied on unique molecular identifiers. TCRdb took the public reads, trimmed them with fastp at Q25, ran MiXCR for clone calling and kept in-frame beta chains. Entries that share a CDR3 protein sequence are merged under the most common genes and DNA. The sample profile shows around 370,000 distinct CDR3 sequences; 9% to 12% of them were found once. The top ten clonotypes cover 2% to 3% of the sample.

The sample here was PBMCs from the stem cell graft donor, taken from the stem cell graft. The clonotype was recovered from a human donor who donated a stem cell graft to a child with acute lymphoblastic leukemia. This chain is built from TRBV7-9 and TRBJ2-1; TRBD2 is a weak D gene call, 6 bases matching. The DNA sequence is given as TGTGCCAGCAGCTTAGCACGGTGGGGAGGAGCGTATGAGCAGTTCTTC. This sequence encodes CASSLARWGGAYEQFF.